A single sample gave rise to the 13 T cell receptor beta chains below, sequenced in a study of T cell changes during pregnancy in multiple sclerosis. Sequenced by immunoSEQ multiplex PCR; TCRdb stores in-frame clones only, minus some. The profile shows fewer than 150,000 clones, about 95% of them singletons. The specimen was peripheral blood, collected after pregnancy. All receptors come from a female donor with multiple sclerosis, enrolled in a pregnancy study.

The CDR3 loop is CASGAAGNTIYF. The DNA of the CDR3 is TGTGCCAGCGGGGCAGCCGGAAACACCATATATTTT. V gene TRBV7-9 combines with J gene TRBJ1-3, with D perhaps TRBD1 (5 bases). The germline V gene encodes CDR1 SEHNR and CDR2 FQNEAQ (reference sequence). The CDR3 is 12 residues long. V was clipped by 8 bases and J by 4 bases, with 9 bases between them.

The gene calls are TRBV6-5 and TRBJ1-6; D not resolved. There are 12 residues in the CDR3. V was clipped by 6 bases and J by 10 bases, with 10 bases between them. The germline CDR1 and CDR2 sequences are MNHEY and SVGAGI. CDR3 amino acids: CASREGASPLHF. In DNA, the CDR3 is TGTGCCAGCAGGGAGGGCGCGTCACCCCTCCACTTT.

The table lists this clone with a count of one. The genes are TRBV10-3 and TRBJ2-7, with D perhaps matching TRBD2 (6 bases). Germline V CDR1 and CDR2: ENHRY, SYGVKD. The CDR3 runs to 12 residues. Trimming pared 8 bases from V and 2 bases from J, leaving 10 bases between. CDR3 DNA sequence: TGTGCCATCTCGGGCGGGGCCTACGAGCAGTACTTC. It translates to CAISGGAYEQYF.

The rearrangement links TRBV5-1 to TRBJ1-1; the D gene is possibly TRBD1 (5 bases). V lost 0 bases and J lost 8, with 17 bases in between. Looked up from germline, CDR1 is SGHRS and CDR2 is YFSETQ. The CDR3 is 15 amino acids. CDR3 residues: CASSLETGSGREAFF. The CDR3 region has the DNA TGCGCCAGCAGCTTGGAAACAGGCTCCGGTCGAGAAGCTTTCTTT.

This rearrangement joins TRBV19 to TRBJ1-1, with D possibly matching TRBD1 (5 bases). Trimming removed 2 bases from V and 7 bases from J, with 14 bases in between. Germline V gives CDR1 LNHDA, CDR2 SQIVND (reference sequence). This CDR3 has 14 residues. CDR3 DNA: TGTGCCAGTAGTATACGCGGGGGATCAGGTGAAGCTTTCTTT. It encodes CASSIRGGSGEAFF.

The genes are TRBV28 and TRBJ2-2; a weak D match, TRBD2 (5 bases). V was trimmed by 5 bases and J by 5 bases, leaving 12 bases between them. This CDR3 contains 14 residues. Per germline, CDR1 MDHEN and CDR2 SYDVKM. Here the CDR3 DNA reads TGTGCCAGCAGTCGTGCCGAGGGAACCGGGGAGCTGTTTTTT. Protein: CASSRAEGTGELFF.

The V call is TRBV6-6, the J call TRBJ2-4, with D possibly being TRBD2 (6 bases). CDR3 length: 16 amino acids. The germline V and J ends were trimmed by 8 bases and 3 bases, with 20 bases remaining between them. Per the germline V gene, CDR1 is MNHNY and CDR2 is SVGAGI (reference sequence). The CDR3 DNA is TGTGCCAGCGAAGGCCTGTTGCGGGATGGCAAAAACATTCAGTACTTC. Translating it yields CASEGLLRDGKNIQYF.

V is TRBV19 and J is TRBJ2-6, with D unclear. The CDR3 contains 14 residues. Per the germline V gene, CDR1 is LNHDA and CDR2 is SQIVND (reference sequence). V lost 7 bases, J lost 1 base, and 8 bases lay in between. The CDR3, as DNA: TGTGCCAGTACCGGTCTATCTGGGGCCAACGTCCTGACTTTC. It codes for CASTGLSGANVLTF.

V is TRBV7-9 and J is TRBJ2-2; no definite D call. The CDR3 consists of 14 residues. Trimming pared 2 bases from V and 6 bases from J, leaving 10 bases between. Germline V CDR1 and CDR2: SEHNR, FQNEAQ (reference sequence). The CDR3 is CASSLLESAGELFF. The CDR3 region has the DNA TGTGCCAGCAGCTTATTAGAGTCGGCCGGGGAGCTGTTTTTT.

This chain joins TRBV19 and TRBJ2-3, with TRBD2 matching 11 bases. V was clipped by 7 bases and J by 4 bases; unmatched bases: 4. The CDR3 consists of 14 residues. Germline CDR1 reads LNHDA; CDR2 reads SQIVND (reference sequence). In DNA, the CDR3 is TGTGCCAGTACGGGACTAGCGGACCCAGATACGCAGTATTTT. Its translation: CASTGLADPDTQYF.

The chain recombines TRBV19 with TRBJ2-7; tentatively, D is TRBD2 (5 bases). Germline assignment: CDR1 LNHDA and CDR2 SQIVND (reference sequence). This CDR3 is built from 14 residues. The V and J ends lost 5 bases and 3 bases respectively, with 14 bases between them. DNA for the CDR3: TGTGCCAGTAGTCATTACGGGGATATCTACGAGCAGTACTTC. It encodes CASSHYGDIYEQYF.

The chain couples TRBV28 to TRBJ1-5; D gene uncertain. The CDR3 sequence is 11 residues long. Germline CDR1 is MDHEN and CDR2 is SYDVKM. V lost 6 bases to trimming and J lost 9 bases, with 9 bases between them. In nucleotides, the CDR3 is TGTGCCAGCAGCGCCGGGTGGCCCCAGCATTTT. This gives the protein CASSAGWPQHF. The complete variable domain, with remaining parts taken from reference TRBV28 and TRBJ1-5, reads DVKVTQSSRYLVKRTGEKVFLECVQDMDHENMFWYRQDPGLGLRLIYFSYDVKMKEKGDIPEGYSVSREKKERFSLILESASTNQTSMYLCASSAGWPQHFGDGTRLSIL.

CDR3 nucleotide sequence: TGTGCCAGCAGCCCCGTAGCGGGAGGAGACGAGCAGTACTTC. Its protein product is CASSPVAGGDEQYF. The V call is TRBV7-2, the J call TRBJ2-7, with 10 positions matching TRBD2. Germline V gene lookup returns CDR1 SGHTA and CDR2 FQGNSA. V was pared by 5 bases and J by 5 bases, with 6 bases of the junction left unmatched. The CDR3 extends over 14 amino acids.